A selection of T cell receptor beta chains follows, all from one sample in a study of cytomegalovirus exposure and HLA in healthy donors. Measured with immunoSEQ multiplex PCR; TCRdb has only the in-frame clones, and not every one. The repertoire holds approximately 160,000 clones, with 83% as singletons. The source material was PBMCs. The receptors were gathered from a man in his fifties in good health and CMV-seropositive. Both conserved end residues are part of each CDR3. D genes are given only for firm matches. A row's size may be missing; if present it is once, few, many or a size class.

D	V	size	J	CDR3	DNA
TRBD1	TRBV28	-	TRBJ2-7	CASSTGTGTSYEQYF	TGTGCCAGCAGTACGGGGACAGGGACTTCCTACGAGCAGTACTTC
-	TRBV15	-	TRBJ2-2	CATSRITGELFF	TGTGCCACCAGCAGAATAACCGGGGAGCTGTTTTTT
-	TRBV7-2	-	TRBJ2-7	CASSHKGESSYEQYF	TGTGCCAGCAGCCACAAGGGGGAGAGCTCCTACGAGCAGTACTTC
-	TRBV6-1	-	TRBJ2-7	CASSEAGMKYEQYF	TGTGCCAGCTCGGAGGCGGGGATGAAATACGAGCAGTACTTC
-	TRBV5-4	-	TRBJ1-4	CASSPVPGPRGEKLFF	TGTGCCAGCAGCCCCGTGCCGGGCCCTAGAGGGGAAAAACTGTTTTTT
TRBD1	TRBV10-3	-	TRBJ1-2	CAISGTGVGYGYTF	TGTGCCATCAGTGGCACAGGGGTTGGGTATGGCTACACCTTC
TRBD1	TRBV11-1	once	TRBJ2-1	CASSFGTGLNEQFF	TGTGCCAGCAGCTTCGGGACAGGACTCAATGAGCAGTTCTTC
-	TRBV6-5	few	TRBJ1-1	CASSITEYTEAFF	TGTGCCAGCAGTATCACAGAGTACACTGAAGCTTTCTTT
-	TRBV28	-	TRBJ2-5	CASSLTGTEETQYF	TGTGCCAGCAGTTTGACAGGGACTGAGGAGACCCAGTACTTC
-	TRBV28	-	TRBJ1-4	CASSFRGLAEKLFF	TGTGCCAGCAGTTTTAGGGGCTTGGCGGAAAAACTGTTTTTT
-	TRBV30	-	TRBJ1-2	CAWSVQYGYTF	TGTGCCTGGAGTGTACAGTACGGCTACACCTTC
-	TRBV19	once	TRBJ1-2	CATRRGGGQGGYTF	TGTGCCACCCGACGCGGGGGAGGCCAGGGTGGCTACACCTTC
TRBD2	TRBV19	-	TRBJ2-3	CASSLSGTSGRFAGSTDTQYF	TGTGCCAGTAGTCTCTCCGGGACTAGCGGGAGATTTGCCGGGTCCACAGATACGCAGTATTTT
-	TRBV5-4	-	TRBJ1-4	CATRRLGAGNEKLFF	TGTGCCACTCGCCGGTTGGGGGCCGGTAATGAAAAACTGTTTTTT
TRBD2	TRBV25-1	-	TRBJ2-7	CASIGLVPAEQYF	TGTGCCAGCATAGGACTAGTGCCTGCCGAGCAGTACTTC
TRBD2	TRBV28	-	TRBJ2-7	CASSPPGLATFYEQYF	TGTGCCAGCAGTCCCCCCGGACTAGCCACATTCTACGAGCAGTACTTC
TRBD1	TRBV5-3	-	TRBJ2-3	CARSLEKDRAGTGTQYF	TGTGCCAGAAGCTTGGAAAAGGACAGGGCTGGCACAGGTACGCAGTATTTT
-	TRBV9	-	TRBJ1-3	CASSVEPDGSENTIYF	TGTGCCAGCAGCGTAGAACCCGACGGGTCGGAAAACACCATATATTTT
-	TRBV10-3	-	TRBJ1-5	CAISESSNSNQPQHF	TGTGCCATCAGTGAGTCTTCTAATAGCAATCAGCCCCAGCATTTT
TRBD1	TRBV7-3	once	TRBJ1-4	CASSPTDRGNEKLFF	TGTGCCAGCAGCCCGACGGACAGGGGAAATGAAAAACTGTTTTTT
TRBD1	TRBV14	-	TRBJ2-3	CASSLVRGRSDTQYF	TGTGCCAGCAGCCTCGTCAGGGGGCGCTCAGATACGCAGTATTTT
-	TRBV7-9	-	TRBJ1-2	CSSTQEGQLYGYTF	TGTTCCAGCACCCAGGAGGGGCAGTTATATGGCTACACCTTC
-	TRBV7-2	once	TRBJ2-2	CASSPLMNTGELFF	TGTGCCAGCAGCCCTCTAATGAACACCGGGGAGCTGTTTTTT